These T cell receptor beta chains were read from a single sample in a study of blood T cell repertoires in COVID-19. Here immunoSEQ multiplex PCR was the method, and the copy in TCRdb shows in-frame clones only, minus some. The profile shows 100,000 to 150,000 clones, roughly 88% of them singletons. Input material: peripheral blood. These receptor sequences come from a woman older than 75 with acute or convalescent COVID-19. Each CDR3 is given with its conserved first and last residue. Each record gives: D gene, V gene, J gene, clone size, CDR3 DNA, CDR3 protein. A D gene is named only where the DNA matches it firmly. Only some rows state a clone size, as once, few, many or a class for expanded clones.

TRBD2	TRBV15	TRBJ2-7	NA	TGTGCCACCAGCCTTCAGCTTAGCGGGTGGAACGAGCAGTACTTC	CATSLQLSGWNEQYF
TRBD2	TRBV5-6	TRBJ2-7	NA	TGTGCCAGCAGCACGACTAGCGGGCCCCCCTACGAGCAGTACTTC	CASSTTSGPPYEQYF
TRBD1	TRBV4-1	TRBJ1-5	NA	TGCGCCAGCAGCCAAAACTCCGGGACAGGGTACAATCGGCAGCCCCAGCATTTT	CASSQNSGTGYNRQPQHF
NA	TRBV6-5	TRBJ1-4	NA	TGTGCCAGCAGGTCCCCAGGGCACACTAATGAAAAACTGTTTTTT	CASRSPGHTNEKLFF
NA	TRBV6-5	TRBJ1-3	NA	TGTGCCAGCAGGCCCGGCGGCGGGGGTGGAAACACCATATATTTT	CASRPGGGGGNTIYF
TRBD1	TRBV19	TRBJ1-4	NA	TGTGCCAGTAGTCCTCCGGGGGACAGGAGAAATGAAAAACTGTTTTTT	CASSPPGDRRNEKLFF
TRBD1	TRBV2	TRBJ2-2	NA	TGTGCCAGCTCCCGGGACAGGGGGCTTAACACCGGGGAGCTGTTTTTT	CASSRDRGLNTGELFF
NA	TRBV12-3/TRBV12-4	TRBJ2-1	NA	TGTGCCAGCAGTATCAGGGGAGACAATGAGCAGTTCTTC	CASSIRGDNEQFF
NA	TRBV12-5	TRBJ1-1	few	TGTGCTAGTGGTTTGTCCCCTAACACTGAAGCTTTCTTT	CASGLSPNTEAFF
NA	TRBV19	TRBJ1-5	NA	TGTGCCAGTAGTATTTTTCTTGTTCAGCCGGGGAATCAGCCCCAGCATTTT	CASSIFLVQPGNQPQHF
NA	TRBV25-1	TRBJ1-2	NA	TGTGCCAGCAGTGAATACAGCTATGGCTACACCTTC	CASSEYSYGYTF
NA	TRBV6-5	TRBJ1-2	NA	TGTGCCAGCAGTTACGACAGATCTAACTATGGCTACACCTTC	CASSYDRSNYGYTF
TRBD2	TRBV3-1/TRBV3-2	TRBJ2-1	NA	TGTGCCAGCAGCCAGCGGGCTAGCGGGAGGAGTAATGAGCAGTTCTTC	CASSQRASGRSNEQFF
NA	TRBV6-2/TRBV6-3	TRBJ2-3	NA	TGTGCCAGCAGTTACTCGGGACTCAACCCAGATACGCAGTATTTT	CASSYSGLNPDTQYF
NA	TRBV25-1	TRBJ2-4	NA	TGTGCCAGCAGTGAATACCGAGGTGGCATAGCCAAAAACATTCAGTACTTC	CASSEYRGGIAKNIQYF
NA	TRBV6-2/TRBV6-3	TRBJ2-5	NA	TGTGCCAGCAGTTCATTCAGGGTTTACCAAGAGACCCAGTACTTC	CASSSFRVYQETQYF
TRBD1	TRBV5-1	TRBJ1-2	NA	TGCGCCAGCAGCTCGGGGACAGGGGGAAGTGGCTACACCTTC	CASSSGTGGSGYTF
NA	TRBV19	TRBJ1-5	NA	TGTGCCAGTATGGGGGCAGTTAGCAATCAGCCCCAGCATTTT	CASMGAVSNQPQHF
TRBD2	TRBV7-3	TRBJ2-1	NA	TGTGCCAGCAGCGGGACTAGAGACAATGAGCAGTTCTTC	CASSGTRDNEQFF
TRBD1	TRBV4-2	TRBJ2-1	NA	TGTGCCAGCAGCCAACCGGGACAGGGCTACAATGAGCAGTTCTTC	CASSQPGQGYNEQFF
TRBD2	TRBV3-1/TRBV3-2	TRBJ2-5	NA	TGTGCCAGCAGCGGACTAGCGGGAGGGCTTGAGACCCAGTACTTC	CASSGLAGGLETQYF
TRBD1	TRBV2	TRBJ2-5	NA	TGTGCCAGCACCAGACAGGGACACGGAGAGACCCAGTACTTC	CASTRQGHGETQYF
NA	TRBV5-4	TRBJ1-6	NA	TGTGCCAGCAGCGCAGATAATTCACCCCTCCACTTT	CASSADNSPLHF
NA	TRBV5-1	TRBJ1-3	NA	TGCGCCAGCAGCTTCCAGGGTTTCTCTGGAAACACCATATATTTT	CASSFQGFSGNTIYF
TRBD1	TRBV5-4	TRBJ1-1	NA	TGTGCCAGCAGCTTGCGGGACAGGGGACCTGAAGCTTTCTTT	CASSLRDRGPEAFF
TRBD1	TRBV6-6	TRBJ1-3	NA	TGTGCCAGCAGCAAGACAGGGGGCGGAAACACCATATATTTT	CASSKTGGGNTIYF
NA	TRBV2	TRBJ2-7	NA	TGTGCCAGCAGTGAAACCACGGCTAGCTGGGAGCAGTACTTC	CASSETTASWEQYF
TRBD1	TRBV19	TRBJ1-2	NA	TGTGCCAGTAGTCCTAGGACAGGGGCGAACTATGGCTACACCTTC	CASSPRTGANYGYTF
NA	TRBV25-1	TRBJ1-3	NA	TGTGCCAGCAGTGATTTAGGGGGTCGGGGAAACACCATATATTTT	CASSDLGGRGNTIYF
NA	TRBV6-5	TRBJ1-1	few	TGTGCCAGCCTGGGCACCAATCACCCCAGCACTGAAGCTTTCTTT	CASLGTNHPSTEAFF
NA	TRBV5-1	TRBJ2-3	NA	TGCGCCAGCAGCTTGGATGGTAGCAGTGATACGCAGTATTTT	CASSLDGSSDTQYF
NA	TRBV27	TRBJ1-2	NA	TGTGCCAGCAGGCGAGCAGGCGCTAACTATGGCTACACCTTC	CASRRAGANYGYTF
TRBD2	TRBV5-1	TRBJ2-5	NA	TGCGCCAGCGGTTTAGAAGCGGGGCCCTTAGAGACCCAGTACTTC	CASGLEAGPLETQYF
NA	TRBV4-2	TRBJ2-3	once	TGTGCCAGCAGCCCCCTAGGCACAGGGCAGGGAGATACGCAGTATTTT	CASSPLGTGQGDTQYF
TRBD2	TRBV7-2	TRBJ2-1	NA	TGTGCCAGCAGCTTAGCGCAGGGCGGGGGGTTTCTCAATGAGCAGTTCTTC	CASSLAQGGGFLNEQFF